This TCR beta chain is from a study of T cell changes during pregnancy in multiple sclerosis. Germline V CDR1 and CDR2: SGHRS, YFSETQ. The CDR3 length is 14 residues. V shed 4 bases and J 1 base; nucleotides not matched to a gene: 1. The assay was immunoSEQ multiplex PCR, and TCRdb's table has in-frame clones only and misses some. The data show about 100,000 clones, about 94% seen once. The sequence was obtained from a female donor with multiple sclerosis, enrolled in a pregnancy study. The sequences come from peripheral blood, collected before pregnancy. The V call is TRBV5-1, the J call TRBJ2-2, with 7 bases identical to TRBD1. The CDR3 loop reads CASSRTGNTGELFF. CDR3 sequence (DNA): TGCGCCAGCAGCCGGACAGGGAACACCGGGGAGCTGTTTTTT.